The 16 T cell receptor beta chains reported below all come from one sample, sequenced in a study of T cells in localized non-small cell lung cancer. Sequencing used immunoSEQ multiplex PCR; TCRdb keeps in-frame clones, though not all of them. The table includes around 26,000 clones, about 87% detected once. This sample comprised peripheral blood, obtained before any cancer treatment. The receptor source for this set is a woman aged 18-50 years with stage I lung adenocarcinoma.

This chain uses TRBV7-8 with TRBJ2-5, with D possibly being TRBD1 (6 bases). Trimming took off 1 base at V and 1 base at J, with 10 bases between the two ends. CDR3 length: 15 residues. Germline V gene sequence: CDR1 SGHVS, CDR2 FQNEAQ. The CDR3 region is CASSLEWTVQETQYF. The CDR3 coding sequence is TGTGCCAGCAGCTTAGAGTGGACAGTCCAAGAGACCCAGTACTTC.

The rearrangement uses TRBV9 and TRBJ1-5; D may be TRBD1 (5 bases). V lost 7 bases and J 3 bases, leaving 14 bases between the germline ends. Per the germline V gene, CDR1 is SGDLS and CDR2 is YYNGEE. CDR3 length: 14 residues. The CDR3 DNA reads TGTGCCAGCGGGGCTGGCACCGACAATCAGCCCCAGCATTTT. It yields the protein CASGAGTDNQPQHF.

The rearrangement joins TRBV30 to TRBJ1-4; perhaps TRBD1 as D (5 bases). Trimming stripped 2 bases from V and 8 bases from J, with 15 bases between. The CDR3 extends over 14 amino acids. The germline V gene has CDR1 GTSNPN and CDR2 SVGIG (reference sequence). The CDR3: CAWSLRGAGEKLFF. CDR3 DNA: TGTGCCTGGAGTCTCCGCGGGGCTGGCGAAAAACTGTTTTTT.

DNA for the CDR3: TGTGCCAGCAGGGACGGGTACAGGAATCAGCCCCAGCATTTT. This codes for CASRDGYRNQPQHF. The V call is TRBV25-1, the J call TRBJ1-5; D is possibly TRBD1 (5 bases). CDR3 length equals 14 residues. Germline CDR1 is MGHDK and CDR2 is SYGVNS. V was trimmed by 6 bases and J by 4 bases, leaving 13 bases between them.

V usage is TRBV2 and J usage is TRBJ1-5; D unresolved. CDR1 is SNHLY and CDR2 is FYNNEI in the germline V gene. The germline V and J ends were trimmed by 5 bases and 4 bases, with 9 bases remaining between them. The CDR3 covers 13 residues. The CDR3 bases are TGTGCCAGCAGTTTGTCCCTGAATCAGCCCCAGCATTTT. It encodes CASSLSLNQPQHF.

The rearrangement joins TRBV6-5 to TRBJ2-5; maybe TRBD2 (5 bases). The J call is uncertain, as TRBJ2-7 better fits the DNA end. CDR3 size: 14 residues. The germline V gene encodes CDR1 MNHEY and CDR2 SVGAGI. The CDR3 nucleotides are TGTGCCAGCAGTTATAATCGAGGGAACCACGAGCAGTACTTC. Amino acid sequence: CASSYNRGNHEQYF.

The chain recombines TRBV9 with TRBJ1-3; no reliable D call. With 4 bases removed from V and 0 bases from J, the gap between germline ends came to 23 bases. Germline lookup yields CDR1 SGDLS and CDR2 YYNGEE. The length of the CDR3 is 19 residues. The CDR3 reads CASSSNYGDFLISGNTIYF. CDR3 nucleotides: TGTGCCAGCAGCTCAAATTATGGGGATTTCCTCATCTCTGGAAACACCATATATTTT.

The chain has TRBV28 and TRBJ1-2; tentative D call: TRBD1 (5 bases). This CDR3 has 14 residues. With 7 bases removed from V and 4 bases from J, the gap between germline ends came to 16 bases. Germline assignment: CDR1 MDHEN and CDR2 SYDVKM. The DNA for the CDR3 is TGTGCCAGCACTACCTTGGGGGGGTCCTATGGCTACACCTTC. As protein: CASTTLGGSYGYTF.

J is TRBJ2-4 and V is TRBV5-1, with a possible D match to TRBD1 (5 bases). The CDR3 loop spans 16 amino acids. Between the trimmed V and J ends, which lost 3 bases and 3 bases, there was a span of 16 bases. Looked up from germline, CDR1 is SGHRS and CDR2 is YFSETQ. The CDR3 coding sequence is TGCGCCAGCAGCTCCACCCAGGGCAGGATCAAAAACATTCAGTACTTC. As protein: CASSSTQGRIKNIQYF. The full variable domain, in which reference TRBV5-1 and TRBJ2-4 provide the parts outside the CDR3, is KAGVTQTPRYLIKTRGQQVTLSCSPISGHRSVSWYQQTPGQGLQFLFEYFSETQRNKGNFPGRFSGRQFSNSRSEMNVSTLELGDSALYLCASSSTQGRIKNIQYFGAGTRLSVL.

This chain uses TRBV29-1 with TRBJ2-7, with D unresolved. In germline, CDR1 is SQVTM, CDR2 ANQGSEA. The V end lost 5 bases, the J end lost 3 bases, and 8 bases lay between the germline ends. The CDR3 is 11 residues long. CDR3 in DNA: TGCAGCGTTTGTGAGGTCTACGAGCAGTACTTC. It is translated as CSVCEVYEQYF.

The chain recombines TRBV9 with TRBJ2-7, with 9 positions matching TRBD2. V trimming: 0 bases; J trimming: 3 bases; junction bases outside the gene matches: 4. The CDR3 sequence is 15 residues long. Germline V gene sequence: CDR1 SGDLS, CDR2 YYNGEE. CDR3 amino acids: CASSVGASGVYEQYF. The CDR3, as DNA: TGTGCCAGCAGCGTAGGGGCTAGCGGGGTCTACGAGCAGTACTTC.

This clone came up a few times. The CDR3 nucleotides read TGTGCCAGCAGCTCCGGGACAGGACTTTGGTTCTTC. Its translation: CASSSGTGLWFF. The rearrangement links TRBV7-3 to TRBJ2-1, with 8 bases that match TRBD1. CDR3 length: 12 residues. The V segment lost 4 bases and the J segment 15 bases; nucleotides outside the gene matches: 8. Germline values: CDR1 SGHTA, CDR2 FQGTGA.

This chain uses TRBV6-6 with TRBJ2-7, with D unresolved. Trimming cost V 5 bases and J 5 bases, with 19 bases left between them. The germline CDR1 and CDR2 sequences are MNHNY and SVGAGI (reference sequence). This CDR3 is built from 15 residues. This CDR3 is CASSLRAFGRDEQYF. In DNA form, the CDR3 reads TGTGCCAGCAGTCTGAGAGCTTTTGGCCGCGACGAGCAGTACTTC.

This chain links TRBV30 with TRBJ2-7; a possible D gene is TRBD1 (6 bases). Trimming removed 5 bases from V and 4 bases from J, with 12 bases in between. From germline, CDR1 is GTSNPN and CDR2 SVGIG (reference sequence). The CDR3 is made up of 12 amino acids. CDR3 DNA: TGTGCCTGGGCACTCCAGGGGTACGAGCAGTACTTC. Protein sequence: CAWALQGYEQYF. Together with reference TRBV30 and TRBJ2-7, the CDR3 gives the full variable domain: SQTIHQWPATLVQPVGSPLSLECTVEGTSNPNLYWYRQAAGRGLQLLFYSVGIGQISSEVPQNLSASRPQDRQFILSSKKLLLSDSGFYLCAWALQGYEQYFGPGTRLTVT.

The chain uses TRBV11-3 and TRBJ2-2; D unclear. This CDR3 comprises 14 residues. Germline V gene sequence: CDR1 SGHNT, CDR2 YENEEA. V was shortened by 5 bases and J by 0 bases, with 7 bases between the two germline ends. In DNA form, the CDR3 reads TGTGCCAGCAGCCTGAGCGCGAACACCGGGGAGCTGTTTTTT. Translation: CASSLSANTGELFF. The full variable domain, with the rest looked up from reference TRBV11-3 and TRBJ2-2, is EAGVVQSPRYKIIEKKQPVAFWCNPISGHNTLYWYLQNLGQGPELLIRYENEEAVDDSQLPKDRFSAERLKGVDSTLKIQPAELGDSAVYLCASSLSANTGELFFGEGSRLTVL.

This clone is a singleton in its sample. V and J are TRBV5-1 and TRBJ1-1; 8 positions match TRBD1. V trimming: 3 bases; J trimming: 1 base; junction bases outside the gene matches: 5. The CDR3 runs 15 residues. Germline CDR1 SGHRS, CDR2 YFSETQ. Here the CDR3 reads CASSWAGGSNTEAFF. The DNA for the CDR3 is TGCGCCAGCAGCTGGGCAGGGGGCTCGAACACTGAAGCTTTCTTT.